The rows below give T cell receptor beta chains drawn from one sample of a study of T cells expressing NK-cell markers. TCRdb reprocessed the 5' RACE reads and stores each CDR3 protein as one record, lacking DNA. The table lists 150,000 or so distinct CDR3 sequences, with around a third in the top ten. Sequencing was carried out using blood T cells: a sorted CD56 or NKG2C T cell subset, CD4+ or CD8+ T cells, or bulk PBMC T cells (not recorded which). The receptors come from a woman between 50 and 59 years old in good health. The CDR3 runs from the conserved cysteine through the conserved F or W.

v_gene	j_gene	CDR3aa
TRBV24-1	TRBJ2-2	CATSDRDRGRNGELFF
TRBV2	TRBJ1-2	CASKLGTGGYGYTF
TRBV6-6	TRBJ2-7	CASSGNPQRGFYEQYF
TRBV20-1	TRBJ2-7	CSATPRDFIYEQYF
TRBV12-3/TRBV12-4	TRBJ2-1	CASSAGTSYGTEQFF
TRBV5-1	TRBJ1-1	CASSPFSSKNTEAFF
TRBV28	TRBJ2-3	CASSSRGAGTDTQYF
TRBV2	TRBJ2-7	CASRIGTGGPYEQYF
TRBV19	TRBJ2-1	CASSVSGRADEQFF
TRBV7-6	TRBJ2-7	CASSLGLAGGEEQYF
TRBV13	TRBJ1-1	CASSLAGPDTEAFF
TRBV3-1	TRBJ2-7	CASSLSRTSGSYEQYF
TRBV10-3	TRBJ1-2	CAISTGGAGGYTF
TRBV4-2	TRBJ2-3	CASSQLKSSTDTQYF
TRBV5-1	TRBJ2-5	CASSLDGLAGETQYF
TRBV20-1	TRBJ2-2	CSARGNPNTGELFF
TRBV4-1	TRBJ2-7	CASSQSRGLTYEQYF
TRBV7-8	TRBJ1-5	CASSHGKAGAQHF
TRBV30	TRBJ1-4	CAWSGGTGREKLFF
TRBV11-2	TRBJ2-7	CASSLESGTSYEQYF
TRBV5-6	TRBJ2-7	CASSLREIQVYEQYF
TRBV12-3/TRBV12-4	TRBJ2-1	CASSYTSYNEQFF
TRBV29-1	TRBJ2-1	CSVLISNEQFF
TRBV10-3	TRBJ2-3	CAISEETGGPTDTQYF
TRBV12-3/TRBV12-4	TRBJ2-2	CASSLGTTRQGRDTGELFF
TRBV24-1	TRBJ2-2	CATSDWNTGELFF